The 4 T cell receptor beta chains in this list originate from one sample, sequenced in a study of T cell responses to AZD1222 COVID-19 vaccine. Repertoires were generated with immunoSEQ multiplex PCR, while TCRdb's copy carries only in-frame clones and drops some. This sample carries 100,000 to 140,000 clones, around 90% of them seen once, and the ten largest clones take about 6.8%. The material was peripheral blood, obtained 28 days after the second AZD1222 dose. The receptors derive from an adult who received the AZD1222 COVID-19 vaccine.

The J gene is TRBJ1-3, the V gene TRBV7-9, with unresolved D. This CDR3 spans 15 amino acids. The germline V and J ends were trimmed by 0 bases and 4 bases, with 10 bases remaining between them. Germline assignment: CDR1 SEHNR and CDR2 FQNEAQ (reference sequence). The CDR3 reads CASSLAGEFGNTIYF. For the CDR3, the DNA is TGTGCCAGCAGCTTAGCCGGCGAATTCGGAAACACCATATATTTT.

CDR3 amino acids: CASSPREGDRGNEKLFF. In DNA, the CDR3 is TGTGCCAGCTCACCACGGGAGGGGGACAGAGGAAATGAAAAACTGTTTTTT. The chain is built from TRBV18 and TRBJ1-4; 7 bases are a match to TRBD1. The CDR3 has 17 residues. Germline loops: CDR1 KGHSH, CDR2 LQKENI. Germline trimming cut 1 base from V and 5 bases from J; bases unmatched to any gene: 10.

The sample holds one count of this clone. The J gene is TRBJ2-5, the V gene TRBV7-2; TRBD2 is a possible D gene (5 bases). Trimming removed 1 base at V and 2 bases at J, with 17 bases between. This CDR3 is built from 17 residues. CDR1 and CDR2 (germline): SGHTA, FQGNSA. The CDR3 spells CASSLGLGGPGQETQYF. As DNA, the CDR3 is TGTGCCAGCAGCTTAGGATTAGGTGGGCCGGGGCAAGAGACCCAGTACTTC.

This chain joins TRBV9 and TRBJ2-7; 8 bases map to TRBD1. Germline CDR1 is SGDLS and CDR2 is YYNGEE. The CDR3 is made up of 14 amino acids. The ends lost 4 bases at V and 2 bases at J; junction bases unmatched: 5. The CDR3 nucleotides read TGTGCCAGCAGCCCGCAGGGGGCAACCTACGAGCAGTACTTC. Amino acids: CASSPQGATYEQYF.